The 30 T cell receptor beta chains below come from one sample, sequenced in a study of HIV-infected patients and healthy controls. Approximately 510 ng RNA was reverse transcribed with alpha and beta constant-region primers. Each of the alpha and beta chains got its own library through chain-specific third strand synthesis with indices. MiXCR, applied by TCRdb to the 5' RACE reads, yields one record per CDR3 protein. The table shows about 8,600 distinct CDR3 sequences, with 8.4% occurring only once. Follow-up blood was drawn about 14 weeks, roughly three months, after antiretroviral therapy began. Whole blood was used without fractionation, so all unsorted peripheral T cells were included. The sequences come from blood, collected during antiretroviral therapy. The receptors shown here come from an adult with HIV infection.

This clonotype is medium-sized by share. The chain links TRBV7-2 to TRBJ1-5, with 8 bases fitting TRBD1. Trimming removed 5 bases from V and 1 base from J; junction bases left unmatched: 7. Germline assignment: CDR1 SGHTA and CDR2 FQGNSA. This CDR3 spans 16 amino acids. CDR3 nucleotides: TGTGCCAGCAGCACAGTCAGGGGGCCGAGCAATCAGCCCCAGCATTTT. Its protein is CASSTVRGPSNQPQHF.

V gene TRBV4-1 combines with J gene TRBJ2-4, with 7 nucleotides matching TRBD1. This CDR3 comprises 24 residues. The germline V gene has CDR1 MGHRA and CDR2 YSYEKL. The J segment lost 0 bases and the V segment lost 0 bases, leaving 26 bases of the junction unmatched. The CDR3 spells CASSQELSPPPRGNQFLAKNIQYF. As DNA, the CDR3 is TGCGCCAGCAGCCAAGAATTGTCCCCCCCCCCCAGGGGGAATCAATTTCTAGCCAAAAACATTCAGTACTTC.

There are many counts of this clonotype. The chain recombines TRBV29-1 with TRBJ1-2; weak D call: TRBD1 (5 bases). V was trimmed by 4 bases and J by 4 bases, leaving 10 bases between them. CDR1 is SQVTM and CDR2 is ANQGSEA in the germline V gene. CDR3 length: 12 amino acids. The CDR3 reads CSVGGRGYGYTF. Here the CDR3 DNA reads TGCAGCGTTGGGGGCAGAGGCTATGGCTACACCTTC.

This clonotype was counted many times. The chain uses TRBV9 and TRBJ1-1; a weak D match, TRBD1 (5 bases). The CDR3 length is 14 residues. The V gene lost 0 bases and the J gene lost 1 base, with 7 bases spanning the gap. Germline CDR1 is SGDLS and CDR2 is YYNGEE. The DNA of the CDR3 is TGTGCCAGCAGCGTAGATACAGGGAACACTGAAGCTTTCTTT. Residues: CASSVDTGNTEAFF.

This clonotype has at least ten counts. The chain couples TRBV12-3 or TRBV12-4 to TRBJ1-1, with D unclear. Trimming pared 2 bases from V and 0 bases from J, leaving 7 bases between. CDR3 length: 14 amino acids. The CDR3 sequence is CASSLLWVNTEAFF. CDR3 in DNA: TGTGCCAGCAGTTTACTCTGGGTGAACACTGAAGCTTTCTTT.

The chain uses TRBV30 and TRBJ2-3; TRBD2 matches 10 bases. J was trimmed by 3 bases and V by 0 bases; bases with no gene match: 6. The CDR3 is made up of 16 amino acids. Looked up from germline, CDR1 is GTSNPN and CDR2 is SVGIG (reference sequence). The CDR3 DNA is TGTGCCTGGAGTGTAAGGCTAGCGGGAGCAACAGATACGCAGTATTTT. Its protein is CAWSVRLAGATDTQYF. The entire variable domain, with the rest obtained from reference TRBV30 and TRBJ2-3, is as follows: SQTIHQWPATLVQPVGSPLSLECTVEGTSNPNLYWYRQAAGRGLQLLFYSVGIGQISSEVPQNLSASRPQDRQFILSSKKLLLSDSGFYLCAWSVRLAGATDTQYFGPGTRLTVL.

This clonotype rates as medium-sized (0.01 to 0.1%). The genes are TRBV6-6 and TRBJ1-1; weak D call: TRBD1 (5 bases). The CDR3 has 12 residues. Trimming took off 0 bases at V and 7 bases at J, with 6 bases between the two ends. CDR1 and CDR2 (germline): MNHNY, SVGAGI (reference sequence). CDR3 sequence: CASSYSGLEAFF. DNA for the CDR3: TGTGCCAGCAGTTACTCGGGACTTGAAGCTTTCTTT.

There are many counts of this clonotype. The chain joins TRBV29-1 to TRBJ2-1; 8 bases align to TRBD2. The CDR3 sequence is 14 residues long. The V gene end was trimmed by 5 bases and the J gene end by 6 bases; junction bases not matched to a gene: 9. Germline V lookup: CDR1 SQVTM, CDR2 ANQGSEA. The CDR3: CSVWLAGVLNEQFF. CDR3 nucleotides: TGCAGCGTTTGGCTAGCGGGTGTCCTCAATGAGCAGTTCTTC.

The chain is built from TRBV20-1 and TRBJ1-2, with a possible D match to TRBD1 (6 bases). This CDR3 is built from 8 residues. CDR1 and CDR2 from the germline V gene are DFQATT and SNEGSKA (reference sequence). Trimming removed 7 bases at V and 13 bases at J, with 10 bases between. Here the CDR3 reads CSVEGGTF. CDR3 DNA sequence: TGCAGTGTAGAGGGGGGCACCTTC.

V and J are TRBV29-1 and TRBJ2-1, with no clear D. The ends were cut back, 3 bases at V and 7 bases at J, with 13 bases in the middle. Germline lookup yields CDR1 SQVTM and CDR2 ANQGSEA. The CDR3 contains 13 residues. The CDR3 reads CSVDQWKENEQFF. In DNA, the CDR3 is TGCAGCGTTGACCAGTGGAAGGAGAATGAGCAGTTCTTC.

This clonotype has a count of ten or more. The V call is TRBV7-9, the J call TRBJ2-6; 9 positions match TRBD1. The CDR3 totals 19 residues. Germline assignment: CDR1 SEHNR and CDR2 FQNEAQ (reference sequence). With V trimmed by 3 bases and J by 0 bases, 9 bases remained unmatched. The CDR3 coding sequence is TGTGCCAGCAGCTTTTACAGGGGGCCCGTTGTCTCTGGGGCCAACGTCCTGACTTTC. It specifies CASSFYRGPVVSGANVLTF.

This chain links TRBV3-1 with TRBJ2-7, with D possibly TRBD1 on 5 matching bases. Germline V gene sequence: CDR1 LGHDT, CDR2 YNNKEL (reference sequence). This CDR3 has 16 amino acids. Trimming took off 3 bases at V and 1 base at J, with 16 bases between the two ends. CDR3 sequence reads: CASSQIYNSGSYEQYF. CDR3 nucleotide sequence: TGTGCCAGCAGCCAGATCTACAACTCAGGGTCCTACGAGCAGTACTTC.

The chain is built from TRBV7-9 and TRBJ2-5; D unresolved. Germline lookup yields CDR1 SEHNR and CDR2 FQNEAQ (reference sequence). The CDR3 is 12 amino acids. V lost 5 bases and J lost 3, with 7 bases in between. The CDR3 region has the DNA TGTGCCAGCAGCCACGCAGAAGAGACCCAGTACTTC. Amino acids: CASSHAEETQYF. The whole variable domain, remainder taken from reference TRBV7-9 and TRBJ2-5, is DTGVSQNPRHKITKRGQNVTFRCDPISEHNRLYWYRQTLGQGPEFLTYFQNEAQLEKSRLLSDRFSAERPKGSFSTLEIQRTEQGDSAMYLCASSHAEETQYFGPGTRLLVL.

By sample share, this clonotype is medium-sized. J is TRBJ1-5 and V is TRBV19; D is unresolved. This CDR3 has 12 amino acids. V lost 6 bases, J lost 7 bases, and 10 bases lay in between. Looked up from germline, CDR1 is LNHDA and CDR2 is SQIVND (reference sequence). The CDR3 DNA reads as TGTGCCAGTAGCCTCTTAAACCAGCCCCAGCATTTT. Protein product: CASSLLNQPQHF.

The gene calls are TRBV6-5 and TRBJ2-7; D call uncertain. Germline CDR1 MNHEY, CDR2 SVGAGI. The CDR3 extends over 15 amino acids. V gave up 10 bases and J gave up 0 bases, with 19 bases separating them. CDR3 loop: CATTHNSKSSYEQYF. In DNA, the CDR3 is TGTGCCACCACCCACAACTCTAAGAGCTCCTACGAGCAGTACTTC.

This clonotype was recorded at least ten times. DNA for the CDR3: TGCAGTGCTAGAGATCCCCGGGAGATGAACACTGAAGCTTTCTTT. Its protein is CSARDPREMNTEAFF. The gene calls are TRBV20-1 and TRBJ1-1; D unclear. The CDR3 is 15 residues long. V dropped 0 bases and J dropped 0 bases, with 11 bases sitting between them. The germline CDR1 and CDR2 sequences are DFQATT and SNEGSKA (reference sequence).

This clonotype was counted at least ten times. This chain joins TRBV10-3 and TRBJ2-2; 15 nucleotides line up with TRBD2. The CDR3 loop spans 17 amino acids. Germline V lookup: CDR1 ENHRY, CDR2 SYGVKD. J lost 1 base, V lost 8 bases, and 5 bases had no gene match. Here the CDR3 DNA reads TGTGCCATCCGAGGGACTAGCGGGAGGAAGAACACCGGGGAGCTGTTTTTT. Its translation: CAIRGTSGRKNTGELFF.

This clonotype qualifies as medium-sized. The rearrangement links TRBV12-3 or TRBV12-4 to TRBJ1-1; 7 bases map to TRBD1. V dropped 1 base and J dropped 3; count of bases not matched to a gene: 5. This CDR3 has 15 amino acids. In nucleotides, the CDR3 is TGTGCCAGCAGTTTAGGGGCAGGGGGGTACACTGAAGCTTTCTTT. It translates to CASSLGAGGYTEAFF.

With respect to this clonotype: It may be a read error: a sequence one base away is much more abundant. The chain has TRBV5-1 and TRBJ2-1; TRBD2 aligns across 10 bases. Germline-derived CDR1 and CDR2 are SGHRS and YFSETQ. This CDR3 is built from 16 residues. V was pared by 2 bases and J by 9 bases, with 11 bases of the junction left unmatched. CDR3 residues: CASSFTGIAGGSEQFF. The CDR3 nucleotides read TGCGCCAGCAGCTTTACCGGGATAGCGGGGGGTTCTGAGCAGTTCTTC.

This clonotype was counted ten times or more. The gene calls are TRBV12-3 or TRBV12-4 and TRBJ1-3, with D hard to call. The germline V and J ends were trimmed by 6 bases and 5 bases, with 11 bases remaining between them. The CDR3 has 13 residues. CDR3 residues: CASSALGRNTIYF. The CDR3 bases are TGTGCCAGCAGCGCCCTAGGGAGAAACACCATATATTTT.

V is TRBV29-1 and J is TRBJ1-1, with 7 bases identical to TRBD1. Per germline, CDR1 SQVTM and CDR2 ANQGSEA. This CDR3 region has 13 residues. The V gene end was trimmed by 7 bases and the J gene end by 4 bases; junction bases not matched to a gene: 9. The CDR3 loop is CSARTGVSTEAFF. DNA for the CDR3: TGCAGCGCAAGAACAGGGGTGAGCACTGAAGCTTTCTTT.

In its sample, this clonotype was seen a few times. The rearrangement uses TRBV6-6 and TRBJ2-3; TRBD2 matches 11 bases. J lost 1 base, V lost 9 bases, and 12 bases had no gene match. This CDR3 has 17 amino acids. The germline gives CDR1 MNHNY, CDR2 SVGAGI (reference sequence). The CDR3 region is CASSKGSGRAGTDTQYF. Here the CDR3 DNA reads TGTGCCAGTAGTAAGGGTAGCGGGAGGGCCGGCACAGATACGCAGTATTTT.

This chain uses TRBV5-6 with TRBJ2-5, with a possible D match to TRBD1 (7 bases). The germline gives CDR1 SGHDT, CDR2 YYEEEE. CDR3 length equals 18 residues. Trimming cost V 1 base and J 9 bases, with 28 bases left between them. CDR3 sequence (DNA): TGTGCCAGCAGCTTGTCAGGGGCTGCTAGCGACCCTCAGGGGGCCCAGTACTTC. Protein: CASSLSGAASDPQGAQYF.

This clonotype was observed many times. The chain employs TRBV6-5 and TRBJ1-6; 7 nucleotides match TRBD1. CDR3 length equals 15 residues. J lost 9 bases, V lost 0 bases, and 5 bases had no gene match. Germline V gene sequence: CDR1 MNHEY, CDR2 SVGAGI. In DNA, the CDR3 is TGTGCCAGCAGTTACTCGTGGGACAGCGGTTCACCCCTCCACTTT. Translating gives CASSYSWDSGSPLHF.

This clonotype was seen repeatedly, ten times or more. The rearrangement uses TRBV6-2 or TRBV6-3 and TRBJ1-5, with D unresolved. The germline V and J ends were trimmed by 2 bases and 2 bases, with 7 bases remaining between them. Germline-derived CDR1 and CDR2 are MNHEY and SVGEGT. The CDR3 sequence is 14 residues long. The CDR3 loop reads CASSYRAGNQPQHF. CDR3 sequence (DNA): TGTGCCAGCAGTTACAGGGCAGGCAATCAGCCCCAGCATTTT.

This clonotype was seen only a few times. The chain links TRBV29-1 to TRBJ1-1, with 9 bases identical to TRBD1. The CDR3 is 13 residues long. With V trimmed by 6 bases and J by 1 base, 3 bases remained unmatched. Germline CDR1 and CDR2: SQVTM and ANQGSEA. The CDR3 bases are TGCAGCGTGAACAGGGGGCCGAACACTGAAGCTTTCTTT. Its translation: CSVNRGPNTEAFF.

This clonotype appeared a single time. The DNA for the CDR3 is TGCGCCAGCAGCTTGGGGTCTAGCAGGAGCACAGATACGCAGTATTTT. Translating gives CASSLGSSRSTDTQYF. V usage is TRBV5-1 and J usage is TRBJ2-3, with D maybe TRBD2 (5 bases). Germline CDR1 reads SGHRS; CDR2 reads YFSETQ. V shed 0 bases and J shed 0 bases, with 11 bases lying between them. The CDR3 is made up of 16 amino acids.

The genes are TRBV30 and TRBJ2-1; the match to TRBD1 covers 7 bases. The CDR3 extends over 14 amino acids. From germline, CDR1 is GTSNPN and CDR2 SVGIG (reference sequence). V lost 7 bases, J lost 0 bases, and 6 bases stayed unmatched. CDR3 loop: CAFWGQPSYNEQFF. The CDR3 bases are TGTGCCTTCTGGGGACAGCCCTCCTACAATGAGCAGTTCTTC.

This clonotype is medium-sized (0.01 to 0.1%). The chain combines TRBV27 with TRBJ2-5; 10 bases are shared with TRBD2. Germline-derived CDR1 and CDR2 are MNHEY and SMNVEV (reference sequence). Trimming took 4 bases from V and 5 from J; bases not matched to a gene: 7. This CDR3 is built from 15 residues. DNA for the CDR3: TGTGCCAGCAGTTCAGAGCGGGAGGGCCTTGAGACCCAGTACTTC. Its translation: CASSSEREGLETQYF.

By frequency in the sample, this clonotype is medium-sized. The chain recombines TRBV6-2 or TRBV6-3 with TRBJ2-1; 7 nucleotides line up with TRBD1. Per the germline V gene, CDR1 is MNHEY and CDR2 is SVGEGT. CDR3 size: 14 residues. Germline trimming cut 2 bases from V and 5 bases from J; bases unmatched to any gene: 3. CDR3 protein: CASSYVTGNNEQFF. The DNA of the CDR3 is TGTGCCAGCAGTTACGTGACAGGGAACAATGAGCAGTTCTTC.